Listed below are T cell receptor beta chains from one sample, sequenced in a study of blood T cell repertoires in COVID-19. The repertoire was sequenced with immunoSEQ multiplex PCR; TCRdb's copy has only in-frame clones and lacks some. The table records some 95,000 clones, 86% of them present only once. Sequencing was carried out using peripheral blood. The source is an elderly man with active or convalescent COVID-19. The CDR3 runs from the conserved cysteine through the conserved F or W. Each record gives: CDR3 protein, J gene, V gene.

CASSKTGSGQPQHF,TRBJ1-5,TRBV19
CASSLYAAEGNQPQHF,TRBJ1-5,TRBV19
CAVSPAGTGELFF,TRBJ2-2,TRBV24-1
CSVAPGLAVTQYF,TRBJ2-3,TRBV29-1
CASSSHRGGLGNTIYF,TRBJ1-3,TRBV11-3
CASSERGTGYNEQFF,TRBJ2-1,TRBV2
CASSVAGVGGNTIYF,TRBJ1-3,TRBV9
CASSLEVWEYTF,TRBJ1-2,TRBV7-2
CASSPRGWEGYEQYF,TRBJ2-7,TRBV7-9
CASSYPSPNEQFF,TRBJ2-1,TRBV6-5
CATRQKGTGPRDTQYF,TRBJ2-3,TRBV15
CASSFIGAGARKTEAFF,TRBJ1-1,TRBV11-2
CASSPRTGGHQPQHF,TRBJ1-5,TRBV18
CASSGSGLAGVAQYF,TRBJ2-5,TRBV9
CASRFGQSYGYTF,TRBJ1-2,TRBV6-5
CASRASGISNQPQHF,TRBJ1-5,TRBV2
CASSGNYGYTF,TRBJ1-2,TRBV6-6
CASSIQSSGAAIF,TRBJ2-1,TRBV9
CASSYLGGTNEQFF,TRBJ2-1,TRBV6-6
CASSSLGGRSYNSPLHF,TRBJ1-6,TRBV7-9
CASSSGQGVGGYTF,TRBJ1-2,TRBV9
CASSQGAWADYGYTF,TRBJ1-2,TRBV6-5
CASSRYRGTEAFF,TRBJ1-1,TRBV9
CASSFSGHYEQYF,TRBJ2-7,TRBV7-9
CASSPQGNTEAFF,TRBJ1-1,TRBV7-9
CASSYTQTNEKLFF,TRBJ1-4,TRBV6-5
CASRPTSGAYNEQFF,TRBJ2-1,TRBV7-2
CAWQGQASTEAFF,TRBJ1-1,TRBV30
CASSFSHIGYTF,TRBJ1-2,TRBV5-4
CASSFGDMSSGNTIYF,TRBJ1-3,TRBV5-4
CASSFGGSRVNEQFF,TRBJ2-1,TRBV28
CASTSTGSSYNSPLHF,TRBJ1-6,TRBV7-8
CASSSSPGANVLTF,TRBJ2-6,TRBV5-4
CATVREVGETQYF,TRBJ2-5,TRBV6-1
CASSKPLEDTEAFF,TRBJ1-1,TRBV6-2/TRBV6-3
CASSYDRRYGYTF,TRBJ1-2,TRBV27
CASTGLAGRNEQYF,TRBJ2-7,TRBV28
CASRGRAGELFF,TRBJ2-2,TRBV2
CASSAVRSYNEQFF,TRBJ2-1,TRBV18
CATAEIVYEQYF,TRBJ2-7,TRBV10-3
CSVTWTGGYGYTF,TRBJ1-2,TRBV29-1
CASSQRGYGYTF,TRBJ1-2,TRBV3-1/TRBV3-2
CASSETGLETQYF,TRBJ2-5,TRBV7-3
CATSPRRSTDTQYF,TRBJ2-3,TRBV15
CASSQVAGGGTDTQYF,TRBJ2-3,TRBV3-1/TRBV3-2
CASSRVGTQNTGELFF,TRBJ2-2,TRBV18
CASSPRDRDRYF,TRBJ2-3,TRBV12-3/TRBV12-4
CASSIRGTVGRTEAFF,TRBJ1-1,TRBV19